This T cell receptor (beta chain) was sequenced for a study of blood T cells in healthy people across ages. The count of this clonotype is one. The antigen remains undetermined. Combining a sample-barcoded 5' primer with a J-beta primer mix, a second PCR ran for roughly 7 to 12 cycles. TCRdb re-analysed the 5' RACE reads in MiXCR, keeping a single row per CDR3 protein. The profile shows about 940,000 distinct CDR3 sequences, roughly 50% of them singletons. Study findings and constraints: Per million T cells, TCR beta diversity dropped roughly linearly as age increased. PBMCs went unsorted, and a conclusive naive versus antigen-experienced comparison was therefore prevented.

Healthy Russian Caucasian donors spanned ages about 6 to 100 years. The CDR3 length is 14 residues. Trimming left V 6 bases short and J 3 bases short, with 11 bases between. In germline, CDR1 is MRHNA, CDR2 SNTAGT. The J gene is TRBJ2-2, the V gene TRBV6-4; D is unclear. The sequence came from a man aged 25-40 years in good health. The source material was blood. In DNA, the CDR3 is TGTGCCAGCAGACCTTACGGGTACACCGGGGAGCTGTTTTTT. This gives the protein CASRPYGYTGELFF.